Listed here are 27 T cell receptor beta chains from one sample, sequenced in a study of blood T cells in healthy people across ages. PCR was performed a second time for roughly 6 to 12 cycles using a sample-barcoded 5' primer and a J-beta primer mix. One entry per CDR3 protein results from TCRdb running MiXCR on the 5' RACE reads. Among around 2 million distinct CDR3 sequences listed, roughly two fifths were seen once. Sequenced: blood. Receptors were obtained from a human donor in good health.

This clonotype was detected ten times or more. In nucleotides, the CDR3 is TGTGCCAGCAGCGTAGGGAGGGGATCCTACAATGAGCAGTTCTTC. The encoded protein is CASSVGRGSYNEQFF. The rearrangement joins TRBV9 to TRBJ2-1; a weak D match, TRBD2 (6 bases). Trimming took off 0 bases at V and 1 base at J, with 8 bases between the two ends. The CDR3 loop spans 15 amino acids. Germline V gene data show CDR1 as SGDLS and CDR2 as YYNGEE.

This clonotype was seen a handful of times. The gene calls are TRBV29-1 and TRBJ2-7; 7 positions match TRBD2. This CDR3 contains 13 residues. Germline loops: CDR1 SQVTM, CDR2 ANQGSEA. Unmatched junction bases numbered 9, after V lost 7 bases and J lost 3 bases. CDR3 in amino acids: CSAWGGGGYEQYF. The CDR3 region has the DNA TGCAGCGCCTGGGGCGGGGGAGGCTACGAGCAGTACTTC.

This clonotype has a handful of counts. The chain has TRBV6-6 and TRBJ2-7, with TRBD1 identical over 8 bases. CDR3 length: 14 residues. Unmatched junction bases numbered 3, after V lost 2 bases and J lost 3 bases. Germline loops: CDR1 MNHNY, CDR2 SVGAGI (reference sequence). The CDR3 spells CASSYVQGGYEQYF. The CDR3 coding sequence is TGTGCCAGCAGTTACGTACAGGGGGGCTACGAGCAGTACTTC.

This clonotype turned up a few times. The J gene is TRBJ1-5, the V gene TRBV7-2, with D uncertain. The CDR3 length is 15 residues. Trimming took off 5 bases at V and 1 base at J, with 12 bases between the two ends. CDR1 is SGHTA and CDR2 is FQGNSA in the germline V gene. Here the CDR3 DNA reads TGTGCCAGCAGCCCTAGAACACCGAGCAATCAGCCCCAGCATTTT. Translation: CASSPRTPSNQPQHF.

As concerns this clonotype: Since the CDR3 does not end with the conserved phenylalanine or tryptophan, this likely comes from a read error. The J gene is TRBJ2-7, the V gene TRBV7-9, with TRBD1 as a possible D gene (6 bases). The CDR3 sequence is 15 residues long. Germline values: CDR1 SEHNR, CDR2 FQNEAQ (reference sequence). Trimming took off 5 bases at V and 3 bases at J, with 17 bases between the two ends. CDR3 DNA sequence: TGTGCCAGCAGCGCACCCCAAACAGGGATCTACGAGCAGTACTGC. Residues: CASSAPQTGIYEQYC.

The chain has TRBV12-3 or TRBV12-4 and TRBJ2-7; the match to TRBD1 covers 10 bases. This CDR3 is 15 amino acids long. Trimming took 3 bases from V and 3 from J; bases not matched to a gene: 5. The CDR3 is CASSFDRGPNYEQYF. In DNA, the CDR3 is TGTGCCAGCAGTTTCGACAGGGGGCCCAACTACGAGCAGTACTTC.

This chain links TRBV14 with TRBJ2-7, with 7 bases aligning to TRBD1. The V gene end was trimmed by 1 base and the J gene end by 2 bases; junction bases not matched to a gene: 5. CDR1 SGHDN and CDR2 FVKESK come from the germline V gene. The CDR3 runs to 15 residues. The CDR3 DNA reads as TGTGCCAGCAGCCAAGGGCAGACAGGGACCTACGAGCAGTACTTC. It is translated as CASSQGQTGTYEQYF.

V and J are TRBV20-1 and TRBJ2-3; 12 bases are a match to TRBD2. CDR1 and CDR2 from the germline V gene are DFQATT and SNEGSKA (reference sequence). The CDR3 is 16 amino acids. Germline trimming cut 6 bases from V and 5 bases from J; bases unmatched to any gene: 12. The CDR3 protein is CSAKFGLAGRRDTQYF. CDR3 in DNA: TGCAGTGCCAAATTTGGACTAGCGGGGAGGAGAGATACGCAGTATTTT.

The chain carries TRBV4-3 and TRBJ2-1; the match to TRBD1 covers 8 bases. The CDR3 runs to 16 residues. V lost 1 base to trimming and J lost 8 bases; unmatched junction nucleotides: 10. Germline CDR1 reads LGHNA; CDR2 reads YSLEER. CDR3 bases: TGCGCCAGCAGCCAAGCGGACGGACAGGGATTCGATGAGCAGTTCTTC. Residues: CASSQADGQGFDEQFF.

This clonotype was seen only a few times. This chain connects TRBV12-3 or TRBV12-4 to TRBJ1-1; a weak D match, TRBD1 (6 bases). The length of the CDR3 is 13 residues. V was pared by 3 bases and J by 4 bases, with 9 bases between. The CDR3 DNA reads as TGTGCCAGCAGTTTGGGGGCGAGCACTGAAGCTTTCTTT. It encodes CASSLGASTEAFF.

The chain joins TRBV20-1 to TRBJ1-1; D is uncertain. The CDR3 totals 14 residues. V dropped 7 bases and J dropped 4 bases, with 19 bases sitting between them. Germline loops: CDR1 DFQATT, CDR2 SNEGSKA (reference sequence). The CDR3 reads CSVGRTGLVTEAFF. Written as DNA, the CDR3 is TGCAGTGTCGGACGAACCGGTTTAGTCACTGAAGCTTTCTTT.

This rearrangement joins TRBV29-1 to TRBJ2-3, with a possible D match to TRBD1 (6 bases). CDR1 and CDR2 (germline): SQVTM, ANQGSEA. The CDR3 has 16 residues. V lost 4 bases and J 2 bases, leaving 19 bases between the germline ends. The CDR3 nucleotides read TGCAGCGTTGTCTTTTTAGGCGGACAGTACACAGATACGCAGTATTTT. Protein: CSVVFLGGQYTDTQYF.

The V gene is TRBV7-2, the J gene TRBJ1-5, with TRBD1 as a possible D gene (5 bases). Trimming shortened V by 5 bases and J by 7 bases, and 9 bases separated the two germline ends. The CDR3 spans 12 residues. CDR1 and CDR2 (germline): SGHTA, FQGNSA. CDR3 region: CASSDWGQPQHF. Written as DNA, the CDR3 is TGTGCCAGCAGCGACTGGGGCCAGCCCCAGCATTTT. The full variable domain, in which reference TRBV7-2 and TRBJ1-5 provide the parts outside the CDR3, is GAGVSQSPSNKVTEKGKDVELRCDPISGHTALYWYRQSLGQGLEFLIYFQGNSAPDKSGLPSDRFSAERTGGSVSTLTIQRTQQEDSAVYLCASSDWGQPQHFGDGTRLSIL.

This clonotype was observed a handful of times. The chain links TRBV5-1 to TRBJ2-5; D could derive from TRBD1 or TRBD2 (5 bases each). V lost 4 bases and J lost 6, with 16 bases in between. The CDR3 loop spans 14 amino acids. In germline, CDR1 is SGHRS, CDR2 YFSETQ. The CDR3 DNA sequence: TGCGCCAGCAGCCTCGGGGACGGCCAGCAGACCCAGTACTTC. Translation gives CASSLGDGQQTQYF.

This clonotype was picked up a small number of times. The junction departs from germline at one end; a sequencing error may be responsible. The chain carries TRBV29-1 and TRBJ2-5; 7 bases agree with TRBD1. The germline V gene encodes CDR1 SQVTM and CDR2 ANQGSEA. This CDR3 is built from 13 residues. Written as DNA, the CDR3 is TGCGGCGTCGGACAGGCGGGTGTAGAGACCCAGTACTTC. Protein product: CGVGQAGVETQYF.

Points on this clonotype: One end of the junction varies from germline; a read error may be responsible. V is TRBV6-1 and J is TRBJ1-4, with D uncertain. Germline assignment: CDR1 MNHNS and CDR2 SASEGT. The length of the CDR3 is 16 residues. The CDR3 DNA is TGTGCCAGCAGTGAAGCAGAGGCGGACTCTAATGAAAAACGGTTTTTT. This sequence encodes CASSEAEADSNEKRFF.

This clonotype was seen many times. The V call is TRBV7-2, the J call TRBJ2-1; 10 nucleotides line up with TRBD1. Germline V gene lookup returns CDR1 SGHTA and CDR2 FQGNSA. This CDR3 comprises 13 residues. V trimming: 3 bases; J trimming: 9 bases; junction bases outside the gene matches: 2. CDR3: CASSLTGGSEQFF. The CDR3 DNA follows: TGTGCCAGCAGCTTGACAGGGGGCAGTGAGCAGTTCTTC.

The chain links TRBV27 to TRBJ2-7; TRBD1 agrees at 9 bases. The CDR3 length is 16 residues. V lost 5 bases, J lost 8 bases, and 16 bases stayed unmatched. Germline assignment: CDR1 MNHEY and CDR2 SMNVEV (reference sequence). This CDR3 reads CASSTTGGWSFGKQYF. The CDR3, as DNA: TGTGCCAGCAGTACGACAGGGGGGTGGTCGTTTGGAAAGCAGTACTTC.

The DNA for the CDR3 is TGTGCCAGCAGCGCGGGGGGGCGAGAGACCCAGTACTTC. It codes for CASSAGGRETQYF. The J gene is TRBJ2-5, the V gene TRBV7-7; 9 bases agree with TRBD2. With V trimmed by 5 bases and J by 4 bases, 2 bases remained unmatched. CDR1 and CDR2 (germline): SSHAT, FNYEAQ (reference sequence). The CDR3 runs 13 residues.

As concerns this clonotype: The junction does not match germline at one end; this may be a read error. The chain is built from TRBV20-1 and TRBJ1-2; D remains ambiguous. The CDR3 contains 14 residues. Germline V gene lookup returns CDR1 DFQATT and CDR2 SNEGSKA (reference sequence). Written as DNA, the CDR3 is TGCAGTGCTGGAGAAACCAGACGGAACTATGGCTACACCTTC. Amino acid sequence: CSAGETRRNYGYTF.

The chain links TRBV18 to TRBJ2-7; possibly TRBD1 for D (6 bases). Trimming stripped 1 base from V and 5 bases from J, with 15 bases between. This CDR3 is 15 amino acids long. Germline assignment: CDR1 KGHSH and CDR2 LQKENI. The CDR3 spells CASSPRVQGTNEQYF. In DNA, the CDR3 is TGTGCCAGCTCACCACGGGTACAGGGTACCAACGAGCAGTACTTC.

The rearrangement joins TRBV20-1 to TRBJ2-3; 8 nucleotides agree with TRBD1. This CDR3 region has 13 residues. The ends lost 8 bases at V and 1 base at J; junction bases unmatched: 5. Germline assignment: CDR1 DFQATT and CDR2 SNEGSKA (reference sequence). The CDR3 spells CSKTGGGTDTQYF. DNA of the CDR3: TGCAGTAAAACAGGGGGTGGCACAGATACGCAGTATTTT.

Details on this clonotype: A much more abundant neighbour one base away suggests this may be a read error. The J gene is TRBJ2-6, the V gene TRBV11-2; D is perhaps TRBD1 or TRBD2 (6 bases each). The CDR3 consists of 16 residues. Germline V gene data show CDR1 as SGHAT and CDR2 as FQNNGV. The CDR3 bases are TGTGCCAGCAGCTCCCTGAGGGGGGCTGGGGCCAACGTCCGGACTTTC. Protein product: CASSSLRGAGANVRTF.

The chain links TRBV12-5 to TRBJ2-7, with D unclear. Trimming pared 1 base from V and 8 bases from J, leaving 6 bases between. This CDR3 has 11 residues. Germline V lookup: CDR1 LGHNT, CDR2 FRNRAP. This chain's CDR3 is CASGLGTQQYF. The CDR3 coding sequence is TGTGCTAGTGGTTTGGGGACGCAGCAGTACTTC.

The chain recombines TRBV5-6 with TRBJ1-1, with D perhaps TRBD1 (6 bases). V lost 0 bases to trimming and J lost 3 bases, with 15 bases between them. The CDR3 covers 16 residues. Germline loops: CDR1 SGHDT, CDR2 YYEEEE. The CDR3 DNA sequence: TGTGCCAGCAGCTTGGATACTGGGGGCGTAGACACTGAAGCTTTCTTT. This sequence encodes CASSLDTGGVDTEAFF.

The gene calls are TRBV13 and TRBJ2-1; D might be TRBD2 (5 bases). Deletions cut 5 bases from V and 0 bases from J, with 14 bases between. Germline CDR1 is PRHDT and CDR2 is FYEKMQ (reference sequence). This CDR3 region has 16 residues. This CDR3 is CASSTLASSSYNEQFF. The DNA of the CDR3 is TGTGCCAGCAGCACGCTAGCTTCGAGCTCCTACAATGAGCAGTTCTTC.

This clonotype was seen a handful of times. The V and J genes are TRBV9 and TRBJ1-4; 8 nucleotides agree with TRBD1. The V gene end was trimmed by 4 bases and the J gene end by 8 bases; junction bases not matched to a gene: 7. The CDR3 has 14 residues. Germline CDR1 and CDR2: SGDLS and YYNGEE. CDR3 DNA sequence: TGTGCCAGCAGCCCCAGGGGGCGCTGGGAAAAACTGTTTTTT. It is translated as CASSPRGRWEKLFF.